This T cell receptor beta chain appears in the sequencing data of a study of T cell therapy after organ transplantation. About the research overall: T cells were expanded approximately 15 days with 30 CMV class I/II epitopes.

The CDR3 contains 13 residues. The germline CDR1 and CDR2 sequences are SGHNT and YENEEA. Findings of the study overall: Post-therapy CD8 clonality change correlated inversely with pretherapy clonality. Antirejection and antiviral medication effects could not be assessed. Minimal repertoire change after therapy followed marked pretherapy expansions in nonresponders.

Concerning this clone itself: The antigen is unknown. One end of the junction is discordant with germline, which a read error may explain.

Therapy product cells were restimulated with a CMV peptide pool for 3 to 5 hours, then IFN-gamma-secreting cells were captured. The data were produced by immunoSEQ multiplex PCR, yet TCRdb's version contains in-frame clones alone and is incomplete. The profile covers 1,000 to 1,200 clones, with approximately 35% appearing a single time and 20% taken by the ten largest. This TCR was sampled from a human patient who had received a solid organ transplant and had CMV disease. Some T cells may be transferred from the graft donor. The sample consisted of cultured CD8+ T cells. The genes are TRBV11-3 and TRBJ2-2; the D gene is possibly TRBD1 (6 bases). In nucleotides, the CDR3 is TGTGCCAGGCCCGCCTTGGGACACCGGGGAGCTGTTTTT. It encodes CARPALGHRGAVF.